This T cell receptor (beta chain) appears in the sequencing data of a study of beta chain features in type 1 diabetes. Study-level results: Reads derived from cDNA could over-represent cells showing high TCR expression. Moderately but significantly shorter TCRB CDR3s were found in Type 1 diabetes patients in all four CD4+ subsets.

Looked up from germline, CDR1 is SGHVS and CDR2 is FNYEAQ. Unmatched junction bases numbered 5, after V lost 5 bases and J lost 2 bases. This CDR3 has 15 amino acids. This clone appeared a few times. What it binds is not known. Staining for CD45RO/CCR7/CD25/CD127/CD95/CD27 allowed sorting of CD4+ naive, central memory, regulatory and stem cell-like memory cells. Expressed TCRB transcripts were sequenced because the isolated RNA had all been reverse transcribed beforehand. Produced via immunoSEQ multiplex PCR; TCRdb's table is partial and in-frame only. Here the sample spans 300,000 to 400,000 clones, 7% to 10% being singletons.

Sample: central memory CD4+ T cells from blood. The V call is TRBV7-6, the J call TRBJ1-5; 8 bases are shared with TRBD1. This TCR was sampled from a man younger than 45 with type 1 diabetes. The CDR3, as DNA: TGTGCCAGCAGCGAAACAGGGGGGCGCAATCAGCCCCAGCATTTT. This sequence encodes CASSETGGRNQPQHF.